The rows below give T cell receptor beta chains drawn from one sample of a study of shared clonotypes between healthy human individuals. Sequencing was performed with immunoSEQ multiplex PCR; in TCRdb, only in-frame clones are kept and a portion is missing. The sample has about 2 million clones; about 94% are singletons. Specimen: naive CD8+ T cells sorted from blood. Every receptor here comes from a man in his late teens or twenties in good health. The CDR3 runs from the conserved cysteine through the conserved F or W. A D gene is named only where the DNA matches it firmly.

v_call	cdr3_length	j_call	d_call	cdr3_aa	cdr3_nt
TRBV7-9	13	TRBJ2-1	.	CASSEESRNEQFF	TGTGCCAGCAGCGAGGAGTCTAGGAATGAGCAGTTCTTC
TRBV27	15	TRBJ2-7	.	CASSPSTGPSYEQYF	TGTGCCAGCAGTCCATCGACAGGACCCTCCTACGAGCAGTACTTC
TRBV7-2	14	TRBJ1-1	.	CASSLAVVNTEAFF	TGTGCCAGCAGCTTAGCGGTTGTTAACACTGAAGCTTTCTTT
TRBV29-1	13	TRBJ2-7	.	CSVEDIRGYEQYF	TGCAGCGTTGAAGATATTCGGGGTTACGAGCAGTACTTC
TRBV13	15	TRBJ2-7	TRBD2	CASSPSGGGWHEQYF	TGTGCCAGCAGCCCCAGCGGGGGAGGGTGGCACGAGCAGTACTTC
TRBV7-9	14	TRBJ2-7	.	CASSSSEGGYEQYF	TGTGCCAGCAGCTCCTCGGAGGGTGGTTACGAGCAGTACTTC
TRBV7-9	14	TRBJ2-5	.	CASSDVLGEETQYF	TGTGCCAGCAGCGACGTGTTGGGGGAAGAGACCCAGTACTTC
TRBV2	16	TRBJ2-1	.	CASSDGQGTAYNEQFF	TGTGCCAGCAGCGACGGACAAGGGACGGCATACAATGAGCAGTTCTTC
TRBV23-1	16	TRBJ1-6	TRBD1	CASSHAAGQGDSPLHF	TGCGCCAGCAGTCACGCCGCCGGACAGGGCGATTCACCCCTCCACTTT
TRBV7-9	15	TRBJ2-3	TRBD1	CASLPGGEYPDTQYF	TGTGCCAGCCTACCAGGGGGCGAGTATCCAGATACGCAGTATTTT
TRBV6-5	15	TRBJ2-7	TRBD2	CASSYFSGGAYEQYF	TGTGCCAGCAGTTACTTTAGCGGGGGGGCCTACGAGCAGTACTTC